This T cell receptor (beta chain) emerged from a study of T cells in Graves' hyperthyroidism and ophthalmopathy. The authors took PBMCs from roughly 9.3 ml fresh peripheral blood. This clonotype was counted a few times. The antigen is undetermined. The CDR3 has 13 amino acids. V was shortened by 3 bases and J by 3 bases, with 9 bases between the two germline ends. Germline V gene lookup returns CDR1 MNHEY and CDR2 SMNVEV (reference sequence). General observations from the study: A median approximately 6.5 months before onset, the model predicted ophthalmopathy.

The investigators amplified TCR beta CDR3 regions from RNA transcripts. Initially, a first-round RT-PCR of the TCR CDR3 employed the HTBI primer set. TCRdb re-analysed the multiplex PCR reads in MiXCR, keeping a single row per CDR3 protein. The profile shows approximately 400,000 distinct CDR3 sequences, just under 25% of them singletons. Source material: blood. This TCR was recovered from a man aged 50 or older with Graves' hyperthyroidism. The chain couples TRBV27 to TRBJ2-7; D not certain. The CDR3 reads CASSFDGFYEQYF. The CDR3 nucleotides are TGTGCCAGCAGTTTCGACGGGTTCTACGAGCAGTACTTC.